This T cell receptor beta chain originates from a study of CD8+ T cells in alopecia areata. Turning to the study itself: Twice daily, treated patients received 5 to 10 mg of oral tofacitinib.

Regarding this clone: Its antigen remains unknown.

TCR sequencing used cDNA made by reverse transcription of extracted RNA. Measured with immunoSEQ multiplex PCR; TCRdb has only the in-frame clones, and not every one. The table shows approximately 200,000 clones, with roughly 60% occurring only once. Study-wide results and limits: Clonality in lesional scalp, especially alopecia totalis/universalis, exceeded that of normal scalp. Sequencing of scalp tissue also captures the resident alphabeta T cells of normal skin.

The treatment here: oral pan-JAK inhibitor, 5-10 mg twice daily. The CDR3 runs to 15 residues. J was trimmed by 5 bases and V by 4 bases; bases with no gene match: 8. Looked up from germline, CDR1 is SGHRS and CDR2 is YFSETQ. The chain carries TRBV5-1 and TRBJ2-5; TRBD2 matches at 10 bases. The TCR sequence derives from a human donor with alopecia areata. The sample was CD4+ T cells sorted from blood, taken at week 24, from a patient treated with tofacitinib. CDR3 sequence: CASSPVSGGDETQYF. In nucleotides, the CDR3 is TGCGCCAGCAGCCCCGTGAGCGGGGGGGATGAGACCCAGTACTTC.